This T cell receptor beta chain is drawn from a study of OX40 agonist ivuxolimab in advanced cancers. This clone appeared once. Relative to the germline gene, one junction end is altered; a read error may explain this. Blood draws occurred at baseline, cycle 4 day 1, and cycle 7 day 1. The CDR3 runs 16 residues. From germline, CDR1 is SSHAT and CDR2 FNYEAQ (reference sequence). Only in-frame clones appear in the TCRdb table, and some are missing; sequencing was by immunoSEQ multiplex PCR. The sample has 55,000 to 70,000 clones, around 86% seen once. The chain has TRBV7-7 and TRBJ2-2; 7 bases agree with TRBD2. This clonotype originated in an adult with an advanced solid tumor such as melanoma, head and neck, liver or kidney cancer. Here the sequenced sample was CD4+ or CD8+ T cells sorted from blood, taken in a trial of the OX40 agonist ivuxolimab. The DNA for the CDR3 is TGTGCTAGCAGCTTAGCGGGCGGGACCAACACCGGGGAGCTGTTTTTT. Its protein product is CASSLAGGTNTGELFF.